A selection of T cell receptor beta chains follows, all from one sample in a study of blood T cell repertoires in COVID-19. Sequencing was performed with immunoSEQ multiplex PCR; in TCRdb, only in-frame clones are kept and a portion is missing. The sample includes about 53,000 clones, approximately 84% of them seen just once. Sequenced: peripheral blood. These receptors all stem from a human donor in a cohort sampled during active COVID-19. CDR3s include the opening cysteine and the closing phenylalanine or tryptophan. The D gene is left open where the match is weak. Rows may omit the clone size; those that give it use once, few, many or a size class.

CDR3 protein: CASSRLSGNIQYF
CDR3 DNA: TGTGCCAGCAGCCGATTATCGGGAAACATTCAGTACTTC
V gene: TRBV12-3/TRBV12-4
clone size: few
D gene: NA
J gene: TRBJ2-4

CDR3 protein: CASSLIDYEQFF
CDR3 DNA: TGTGCCAGCAGCTTAATAGACTATGAGCAGTTCTTC
V gene: TRBV11-2
clone size: NA
D gene: NA
J gene: TRBJ2-1

CDR3 protein: CASSEDGIPTGELFF
CDR3 DNA: TGTGCCAGCAGTGAAGACGGGATACCCACCGGGGAGCTGTTTTTT
V gene: TRBV6-1
clone size: NA
D gene: NA
J gene: TRBJ2-2

CDR3 protein: CASSDTVVGNEQYF
CDR3 DNA: TGTGCCAGCAGTGACACGGTGGTCGGGAACGAGCAGTACTTC
V gene: TRBV2
clone size: once
D gene: NA
J gene: TRBJ2-7

CDR3 protein: CASSIRAGDGPQHF
CDR3 DNA: TGTGCCAGTAGTATACGGGCAGGGGATGGGCCCCAGCATTTT
V gene: TRBV19
clone size: NA
D gene: NA
J gene: TRBJ1-5

CDR3 protein: CASTPRAGAGTDTQYF
CDR3 DNA: TGTGCCAGTACCCCCCGGGCGGGGGCTGGCACAGATACGCAGTATTTT
V gene: TRBV19
clone size: NA
D gene: NA
J gene: TRBJ2-3

CDR3 protein: CASSLAEGTINEKLFF
CDR3 DNA: TGCGCCAGCAGCTTGGCCGAGGGGACAATTAATGAAAAACTGTTTTTT
V gene: TRBV5-1
clone size: once
D gene: NA
J gene: TRBJ1-4

CDR3 protein: CASVAGGYNEQFF
CDR3 DNA: TGTGCCAGCGTAGCGGGGGGATACAATGAGCAGTTCTTC
V gene: TRBV7-9
clone size: NA
D gene: TRBD2
J gene: TRBJ2-1

CDR3 protein: CASSAAGRPYEQYF
CDR3 DNA: TGCGCCAGCTCCGCAGCGGGCAGGCCCTACGAGCAGTACTTC
V gene: TRBV10-2
clone size: NA
D gene: NA
J gene: TRBJ2-7

CDR3 protein: CASSLGTSRDF
CDR3 DNA: TGTGCCAGCAGTCTCGGGACTAGCAGGGATTTT
V gene: TRBV2
clone size: NA
D gene: TRBD2
J gene: TRBJ2-3

CDR3 protein: CASTLRGGGPNNEQFF
CDR3 DNA: TGTGCCAGCACCCTTCGTGGGGGGGGCCCTAACAATGAGCAGTTCTTC
V gene: TRBV5-5
clone size: NA
D gene: NA
J gene: TRBJ2-1

CDR3 protein: CSAILAKEQFF
CDR3 DNA: TGCAGCGCAATACTAGCGAAGGAGCAGTTCTTC
V gene: TRBV29-1
clone size: once
D gene: TRBD2
J gene: TRBJ2-1

CDR3 protein: CASTLTPGQGFGGELFF
CDR3 DNA: TGCGCCAGCACCCTAACGCCGGGACAGGGGTTCGGCGGGGAGCTGTTTTTT
V gene: TRBV5-1
clone size: NA
D gene: TRBD1
J gene: TRBJ2-2

CDR3 protein: CASGDTSGGYNEQFF
CDR3 DNA: TGTGCCAGTGGGGATACTAGCGGGGGCTACAATGAGCAGTTCTTC
V gene: TRBV19
clone size: NA
D gene: TRBD2
J gene: TRBJ2-1

CDR3 protein: CASSPGGDTQYF
CDR3 DNA: TGCGCCAGCAGCCCTGGGGGGGATACGCAGTATTTT
V gene: TRBV5-1
clone size: few
D gene: NA
J gene: TRBJ2-3

CDR3 protein: CASSPAIQETQYF
CDR3 DNA: TGTGCCAGCTCACCTGCGATCCAAGAGACCCAGTACTTC
V gene: TRBV18
clone size: once
D gene: NA
J gene: TRBJ2-5

CDR3 protein: CASSLDLFNEQFF
CDR3 DNA: TGTGCCAGCAGCTTAGATCTCTTCAATGAGCAGTTCTTC
V gene: TRBV11-3
clone size: once
D gene: NA
J gene: TRBJ2-1

CDR3 protein: CASSPPPSNQPQHF
CDR3 DNA: TGTGCCAGTAGTCCCCCCCCGAGCAATCAGCCCCAGCATTTT
V gene: TRBV19
clone size: NA
D gene: NA
J gene: TRBJ1-5

CDR3 protein: CASSKRQDGETQYF
CDR3 DNA: TGTGCCAGTAGTAAGCGACAGGACGGGGAGACCCAGTACTTC
V gene: TRBV19
clone size: NA
D gene: NA
J gene: TRBJ2-5

CDR3 protein: CASSERGYEQYF
CDR3 DNA: TGTGCCAGCAGTGAAAGGGGATACGAGCAGTACTTC
V gene: TRBV6-1
clone size: NA
D gene: NA
J gene: TRBJ2-7

CDR3 protein: CASMRGLDYEQYF
CDR3 DNA: TGTGCCAGCATGCGGGGCCTGGACTACGAGCAGTACTTC
V gene: TRBV2
clone size: few
D gene: NA
J gene: TRBJ2-7

CDR3 protein: CASSIRAEAEAFF
CDR3 DNA: TGTGCCAGCAGCATTCGAGCAGAGGCGGAAGCTTTCTTT
V gene: TRBV6-6
clone size: NA
D gene: NA
J gene: TRBJ1-1

CDR3 protein: CASSPTGAGGETQYF
CDR3 DNA: TGTGCCAGCAGCCCGACAGGGGCCGGGGGAGAGACCCAGTACTTC
V gene: TRBV9
clone size: NA
D gene: TRBD1
J gene: TRBJ2-5

CDR3 protein: CASRDTERSPLHF
CDR3 DNA: TGTGCCAGCAGGGACACCGAAAGGTCACCCCTCCACTTT
V gene: TRBV12-3/TRBV12-4
clone size: NA
D gene: NA
J gene: TRBJ1-6

CDR3 protein: CASGVLGGGSYEQYF
CDR3 DNA: TGTGCTAGTGGCGTCCTCGGCGGGGGATCCTACGAGCAGTACTTC
V gene: TRBV12-5
clone size: once
D gene: TRBD2
J gene: TRBJ2-7

CDR3 protein: CASSFWAGVGDTQYF
CDR3 DNA: TGTGCCAGCAGTTTCTGGGCAGGGGTGGGAGATACGCAGTATTTT
V gene: TRBV28
clone size: NA
D gene: NA
J gene: TRBJ2-3

CDR3 protein: CASSQFGTSGNTGELFF
CDR3 DNA: TGTGCCAGCAGCCAATTTGGTACTAGCGGGAACACCGGGGAGCTGTTTTTT
V gene: TRBV3-1/TRBV3-2
clone size: NA
D gene: TRBD2
J gene: TRBJ2-2

CDR3 protein: CASSVGEGVGGYTF
CDR3 DNA: TGTGCCAGCAGCGTAGGAGAGGGGGTGGGTGGCTACACCTTC
V gene: TRBV9
clone size: many
D gene: NA
J gene: TRBJ1-2

CDR3 protein: CAWSVGLAAYNEQFF
CDR3 DNA: TGTGCCTGGAGTGTAGGCCTAGCGGCCTACAATGAGCAGTTCTTC
V gene: TRBV30
clone size: NA
D gene: TRBD2
J gene: TRBJ2-1

CDR3 protein: CASSFRLAGGADTQYF
CDR3 DNA: TGTGCCAGCAGTTTTCGACTAGCGGGGGGGGCAGATACGCAGTATTTT
V gene: TRBV6-6
clone size: NA
D gene: TRBD2
J gene: TRBJ2-3

CDR3 protein: CASRGPFRDTEAFF
CDR3 DNA: TGTGCCAGCAGAGGTCCCTTCAGGGACACTGAAGCTTTCTTT
V gene: TRBV11-2
clone size: NA
D gene: NA
J gene: TRBJ1-1

CDR3 protein: CASSLGAGSYNEQFF
CDR3 DNA: TGTGCCAGCAGCTTGGGAGCGGGCTCCTACAATGAGCAGTTCTTC
V gene: TRBV5-6
clone size: NA
D gene: NA
J gene: TRBJ2-1

CDR3 protein: CASSLVLLVDPDNEQFF
CDR3 DNA: TGTGCCAGCAGCTTAGTACTACTTGTGGATCCTGACAATGAGCAGTTCTTC
V gene: TRBV7-6
clone size: NA
D gene: NA
J gene: TRBJ2-1

CDR3 protein: CASSFRQASYNEQFF
CDR3 DNA: TGCGCCAGCAGCTTTAGACAGGCCTCCTACAATGAGCAGTTCTTC
V gene: TRBV5-1
clone size: NA
D gene: NA
J gene: TRBJ2-1

CDR3 protein: CASSLELAGASYEQYF
CDR3 DNA: TGCGCCAGCAGCTTGGAACTAGCGGGGGCCTCCTACGAGCAGTACTTC
V gene: TRBV5-1
clone size: NA
D gene: TRBD2
J gene: TRBJ2-7

CDR3 protein: CATSVTGPPSHEQYF
CDR3 DNA: TGTGCCACCAGCGTTACAGGGCCGCCCTCCCACGAGCAGTACTTC
V gene: TRBV15
clone size: NA
D gene: NA
J gene: TRBJ2-7

CDR3 protein: CASSYSSGGYTF
CDR3 DNA: TGTGCCAGCAGTTACTCCTCAGGGGGCTACACCTTC
V gene: TRBV6-6
clone size: once
D gene: NA
J gene: TRBJ1-2

CDR3 protein: CASNSLGISYEQYF
CDR3 DNA: TGTGCCAGCAACTCTCTAGGAATCTCCTACGAGCAGTACTTC
V gene: TRBV28
clone size: NA
D gene: NA
J gene: TRBJ2-7

CDR3 protein: CASSLASGGFYGYTF
CDR3 DNA: TGCGCCAGCAGCCTGGCATCAGGGGGGTTCTATGGCTACACCTTC
V gene: TRBV4-1
clone size: NA
D gene: TRBD1
J gene: TRBJ1-2

CDR3 protein: CASSSAVPETQYF
CDR3 DNA: TGTGCCAGCAGCTCCGCGGTCCCTGAGACCCAGTACTTC
V gene: TRBV9
clone size: NA
D gene: NA
J gene: TRBJ2-5

CDR3 protein: CASSYSFGRVTEAFF
CDR3 DNA: TGTGCCAGCAGTTACTCGTTTGGCCGGGTCACTGAAGCTTTCTTT
V gene: TRBV6-5
clone size: NA
D gene: NA
J gene: TRBJ1-1

CDR3 protein: CASSYSPGQPNTEAFF
CDR3 DNA: TGTGCCAGCAGTTACTCCCCGGGACAACCGAACACTGAAGCTTTCTTT
V gene: TRBV6-5
clone size: NA
D gene: NA
J gene: TRBJ1-1

CDR3 protein: CASSANSGGPDTQYF
CDR3 DNA: TGTGCCAGCAGCGCTAACAGCGGGGGTCCAGATACGCAGTATTTT
V gene: TRBV9
clone size: few
D gene: TRBD2
J gene: TRBJ2-3

CDR3 protein: CASSDDRGDNSPLHF
CDR3 DNA: TGTGCCAGCAGCGACGACAGGGGTGATAATTCACCCCTCCACTTT
V gene: TRBV5-5
clone size: NA
D gene: TRBD1
J gene: TRBJ1-6

CDR3 protein: CASSQGIESGNTIYF
CDR3 DNA: TGTGCCAGCTCACAGGGGATCGAGTCTGGAAACACCATATATTTT
V gene: TRBV18
clone size: NA
D gene: NA
J gene: TRBJ1-3

CDR3 protein: CASSLTGEKPQHF
CDR3 DNA: TGTGCCAGCTCACTGACAGGGGAAAAGCCCCAGCATTTT
V gene: TRBV18
clone size: NA
D gene: TRBD1
J gene: TRBJ1-5

CDR3 protein: CSITTDLNTGELFF
CDR3 DNA: TGCAGCATCACGACGGACTTGAACACCGGGGAGCTGTTTTTT
V gene: TRBV29-1
clone size: NA
D gene: NA
J gene: TRBJ2-2

CDR3 protein: CSASFRDRGYNEQFF
CDR3 DNA: TGCAGTGCTAGTTTCCGGGATCGCGGCTACAATGAGCAGTTCTTC
V gene: TRBV20-1
clone size: NA
D gene: NA
J gene: TRBJ2-1

CDR3 protein: CASSPDRGGTDTQYF
CDR3 DNA: TGTGCCAGCAGCCCTGACAGGGGAGGAACAGATACGCAGTATTTT
V gene: TRBV11-2
clone size: few
D gene: TRBD1
J gene: TRBJ2-3

CDR3 protein: CASSPGTAYGYTF
CDR3 DNA: TGTGCCAGCTCACCCGGGACAGCCTATGGCTACACCTTC
V gene: TRBV18
clone size: NA
D gene: TRBD1
J gene: TRBJ1-2

CDR3 protein: CASSQVMTSGGDEQFF
CDR3 DNA: TGTGCCAGCAGCCAAGTAATGACTAGCGGGGGGGATGAGCAGTTCTTC
V gene: TRBV3-1/TRBV3-2
clone size: NA
D gene: TRBD2
J gene: TRBJ2-1

CDR3 protein: CASTTSGGTYEQYF
CDR3 DNA: TGTGCCAGCACTACTAGCGGGGGGACCTACGAGCAGTACTTC
V gene: TRBV6-5
clone size: NA
D gene: TRBD2
J gene: TRBJ2-7

CDR3 protein: CASSLGLGQTQYF
CDR3 DNA: TGTGCCAGCAGCCTCGGGCTGGGGCAGACCCAGTACTTC
V gene: TRBV5-8
clone size: NA
D gene: NA
J gene: TRBJ2-5

CDR3 protein: CASSGQGETQYF
CDR3 DNA: TGTGCCAGCAGCGGTCAGGGAGAGACCCAGTACTTC
V gene: TRBV2
clone size: NA
D gene: NA
J gene: TRBJ2-5

CDR3 protein: CASSAELFRNTEAFF
CDR3 DNA: TGTGCCAGCAGCGCGGAACTCTTCCGGAACACTGAAGCTTTCTTT
V gene: TRBV5-4
clone size: NA
D gene: NA
J gene: TRBJ1-1